This T cell receptor (beta chain) was obtained from a study of cytotoxic CD8 clonotypes in ibrutinib-treated CLL. The length of the CDR3 is 13 residues. Deletions cut 4 bases from V and 4 bases from J, with 10 bases between. Per the germline V gene, CDR1 is MDHEN and CDR2 is SYDVKM. Sequencing was performed with immunoSEQ multiplex PCR; in TCRdb, only in-frame clones are kept and a portion is missing. The table includes more than 140,000 clones, about 72% detected once. The TCR was taken from a human donor with chronic lymphocytic leukemia. The sample here was PBMCs, taken after 12 months of ibrutinib treatment. This chain links TRBV28 with TRBJ1-2, with D unresolved. In nucleotides, the CDR3 is TGTGCCAGCAGTTCCCCCGGCAGCTATGGCTACACCTTC. As protein: CASSSPGSYGYTF.